Below are 27 T cell receptor beta chains sequenced from a single sample in a study of T cells in women clearing cervical HPV infection. Using immunoSEQ multiplex PCR, the repertoire was profiled, and TCRdb retains in-frame clones only, with some absent. This listing includes more than 25,000 clones. Sequencing input: blood buffy coat. The receptors here all came from a woman between 18 and 70 years old with a cervical HPV16 infection that either progressed to CIN3+ or cleared (not recorded which).

Turning to this clone: The CDR3 is cut off 3 residues early in the read; its end comes from the germline J gene. V and J are TRBV5-1 and TRBJ2-1, with D possibly matching TRBD2 (5 bases). Trimming took off 6 bases at V and 0 bases at J, with 13 bases between the two ends. The CDR3 is 15 amino acids. From germline, CDR1 is SGHRS and CDR2 YFSETQ. Partial CDR3 DNA: TGCGCCAGCATCCTGACGGGGTTCTCCTACAATGAG. This translates into CASILTGFSYNE. The full CDR3 reads CASILTGFSYNEQFF.

To note about this clone: The read ends 3 residues shy of where the CDR3 ends; the end is completed using the germline J gene. The chain employs TRBV7-9 and TRBJ1-2, with TRBD1 matching over 8 bases. V gave up 0 bases and J gave up 1 base; unmatched junction bases: 1. There are 15 residues in the CDR3. The germline gives CDR1 SEHNR, CDR2 FQNEAQ (reference sequence). The CDR3 here is CASSLAQGVNYGYTF. The sequenced CDR3 bases are TGTGCCAGCAGCTTAGCACAGGGGGTTAACTATGGC.

For this clone: The sequence runs out 3 residues before the end of the CDR3; the remainder is reconstructed from the germline J gene. The V call is TRBV7-9, the J call TRBJ2-1; 12 bases fit TRBD2. Germline loops: CDR1 SEHNR, CDR2 FQNEAQ (reference sequence). The CDR3 runs to 14 residues. With 7 bases clipped from V and 9 bases from J, the junction kept 7 bases outside the gene matches. CDR3: CASMASGGAGEQFF. The CDR3 bases that were read are TGTGCCAGCATGGCTAGCGGGGGGGCCGGTGAG. Full variable domain (missing parts from reference TRBV7-9 and TRBJ2-1): DTGVSQNPRHKITKRGQNVTFRCDPISEHNRLYWYRQTLGQGPEFLTYFQNEAQLEKSRLLSDRFSAERPKGSFSTLEIQRTEQGDSAMYLCASMASGGAGEQFFGPGTRLTVL.

Comments on this clone: The read gets to within 3 residues of the CDR3 end, and the germline J gene fills in the rest. V is TRBV20-1 and J is TRBJ1-5, with TRBD1 matching 8 bases. The CDR3 is 16 residues long. Germline trimming cut 6 bases from V and 0 bases from J; bases unmatched to any gene: 10. CDR1 is DFQATT, CDR2 SNEGSKA, per germline (reference sequence). The sequenced part of the CDR3 DNA is TGCAGTGCCATCCGGACAGGGAAGCCTAGCAATCAGCCC. Amino acids: CSAIRTGKPSNQP. The whole CDR3 region reads CSAIRTGKPSNQPQHF.

With regard to this clone: The read halts 3 residues ahead of the CDR3 end, with the missing end drawn from the germline J gene. The genes are TRBV4-2 and TRBJ1-2; the D is unclear. This CDR3 is 15 amino acids long. V was shortened by 2 bases and J by 4 bases, with 14 bases between the two germline ends. Germline lookup yields CDR1 LGHNA and CDR2 YNFKEQ. The covered CDR3 bases are TGTGCCAGCAGCCAAACTTCCACAGATATCTATGGC. It codes for CASSQTSTDIYG. The full CDR3 is CASSQTSTDIYGYTF.

The CDR3 DNA, read in part, is TGTGCCAGCAGCCCGGACCGACTAGCGGGAGACGAG. As protein: CASSPDRLAGDE. The full CDR3 reads CASSPDRLAGDEQYF. The chain is built from TRBV7-9 and TRBJ2-7; TRBD2 matches 12 bases. The read halts 3 residues ahead of the CDR3 end, with the missing end drawn from the germline J gene. The CDR3 spans 15 residues. Looked up from germline, CDR1 is SEHNR and CDR2 is FQNEAQ (reference sequence). Trimming removed 5 bases from V and 5 bases from J; junction bases left unmatched: 7.

A remark on this clone: The read stops 3 residues short of the end of the CDR3; the missing end is completed from the germline J gene. The chain employs TRBV19 and TRBJ1-4, with D possibly matching TRBD1 (5 bases). The germline V and J ends were trimmed by 3 bases and 4 bases, with 12 bases remaining between them. The CDR3 has 15 amino acids. CDR1 and CDR2 (germline): LNHDA, SQIVND (reference sequence). CDR3 bases read: TGTGCCAGTAGTATTGCAGCAGGGTTTAATGAAAAA. Translated: CASSIAAGFNEK. The whole CDR3 protein is CASSIAAGFNEKLFF.

With respect to this clone: The read terminates 3 residues ahead of where the CDR3 ends, so the germline J gene completes it. The chain recombines TRBV28 with TRBJ2-4; 7 nucleotides line up with TRBD1. Per the germline V gene, CDR1 is MDHEN and CDR2 is SYDVKM. This CDR3 is built from 12 residues. The ends lost 7 bases at V and 7 bases at J; junction bases unmatched: 4. This chain's CDR3 is CASTQTGNIQYF. CDR3 DNA, as far as it was read: TGTGCCAGCACTCAGACAGGGAACATT. Full variable domain (rest looked up from reference TRBV28 and TRBJ2-4): DVKVTQSSRYLVKRTGEKVFLECVQDMDHENMFWYRQDPGLGLRLIYFSYDVKMKEKGDIPEGYSVSREKKERFSLILESASTNQTSMYLCASTQTGNIQYFGAGTRLSVL.

On this clone itself: The read halts 3 residues ahead of the CDR3 end, with the missing end drawn from the germline J gene. This chain links TRBV2 with TRBJ1-1; the D is unclear. Germline lookup yields CDR1 SNHLY and CDR2 FYNNEI. The CDR3 consists of 14 residues. V gave up 3 bases and J gave up 1 base, with 9 bases separating them. CDR3 DNA (partial): TGTGCCAGCAGTGATCCAACAACGAACACTGAA. The encoded protein is CASSDPTTNTE. The CDR3 as a whole reads CASSDPTTNTEAFF.

About this clone: The read stops 3 residues short of the end of the CDR3; the missing end is completed from the germline J gene. The genes are TRBV5-6 and TRBJ2-7; perhaps TRBD1 as D (6 bases). The CDR3 contains 13 residues. V shed 3 bases and J shed 0 bases, with 7 bases lying between them. Looked up from germline, CDR1 is SGHDT and CDR2 is YYEEEE. The covered CDR3 bases are TGTGCCAGCAGCTGGGACACCTCCTACGAG. Its protein is CASSWDTSYE. The whole CDR3 region reads CASSWDTSYEQYF. The full variable domain, rest sourced from reference TRBV5-6 and TRBJ2-7, is DAGVTQSPTHLIKTRGQQVTLRCSPKSGHDTVSWYQQALGQGPQFIFQYYEEEERQRGNFPDRFSGHQFPNYSSELNVNALLLGDSALYLCASSWDTSYEQYFGPGTRLTVT.

To note about this clone: One end of the junction does not line up with germline, which may come from a read error. The read ends 3 residues early relative to the CDR3; the germline J gene fills the gap. This sequence joins TRBV28 and TRBJ1-4; D call uncertain. The CDR3 has 15 amino acids. The V gene's germline CDR1 is MDHEN and CDR2 SYDVKM. The CDR3 bases that were read are TGTGCCAGCCTCGCGGGGAGGGAAGGTAATGGAAAA. Amino acid sequence: CASLAGREGNGK. In full, the CDR3 reads CASLAGREGNGKLFF.

Concerning this clone: The CDR3 goes on 3 residues after the read ends, and that part is filled in from the germline J gene. The chain joins TRBV7-9 to TRBJ1-6; D is perhaps TRBD1 (6 bases). The CDR3 has 15 amino acids. Germline values: CDR1 SEHNR, CDR2 FQNEAQ (reference sequence). V was shortened by 4 bases and J by 6 bases, with 13 bases between the two germline ends. The part of the CDR3 DNA that was read is TGTGCCAGCAGCTCCAGCGGGGACATTAATTCACCC. Protein: CASSSSGDINSP. The whole CDR3 region reads CASSSSGDINSPLHF.

Worth noting for this clone: The read is 3 residues too short to cover the CDR3 end, so that end is filled in from the germline J gene. V gene TRBV5-1 combines with J gene TRBJ2-7; tentative D call: TRBD1 (6 bases). There are 12 residues in the CDR3. Trimming took off 1 base at V and 6 bases at J, with 8 bases between the two ends. The germline CDR1 and CDR2 sequences are SGHRS and YFSETQ. CDR3 bases read: TGCGCCAGCAGCTTGACAGGGCTCGAG. Its translation: CASSLTGLE. The CDR3 in full is CASSLTGLEQYF.

CDR3 sequence: CASSPTGTSGVYEQYF. CDR3 DNA (partial): TGCGCCAGCAGCCCCACCGGGACTAGCGGAGTCTACGAG. The chain links TRBV5-1 to TRBJ2-7, with 11 bases fitting TRBD2. The CDR3 end falls 3 residues outside the read, so it is completed with the germline J gene. The CDR3 loop spans 16 amino acids. The germline CDR1 and CDR2 sequences are SGHRS and YFSETQ. J lost 3 bases, V lost 4 bases, and 9 bases had no gene match.

Comments on this clone: The read ends 3 residues before the CDR3 terminus; that terminus is restored from the germline J gene. This chain connects TRBV20-1 to TRBJ2-7, with TRBD1 matching over 9 bases. Germline CDR1 DFQATT, CDR2 SNEGSKA (reference sequence). The CDR3 has 14 residues. Trimming removed 3 bases from V and 2 bases from J; junction bases left unmatched: 5. The CDR3 loop reads CSASPGQGPYEQYF. Incomplete CDR3 DNA: TGCAGTGCTAGCCCTGGACAGGGGCCCTACGAG.

CDR3 sequence: CASSHGQGADIQYF. The CDR3 bases that were read are TGCGCCAGCAGCCACGGACAGGGGGCGGACATT. The rearrangement links TRBV5-1 to TRBJ2-4; 11 positions match TRBD1. The read comes to an end 3 residues before the CDR3 does, leaving the germline J gene to fill in the end. This CDR3 is built from 14 residues. The J segment lost 8 bases and the V segment lost 4 bases, leaving 5 bases of the junction unmatched. Per the germline V gene, CDR1 is SGHRS and CDR2 is YFSETQ.

Points on this clone: With the read ending 3 residues before the CDR3 end, the germline J gene is used to fill in that end. The chain employs TRBV4-2 and TRBJ1-4; tentative D call: TRBD1 (5 bases). This CDR3 region has 14 residues. The germline CDR1 and CDR2 sequences are LGHNA and YNFKEQ. The V end lost 0 bases, the J end lost 8 bases, and 10 bases lay between the germline ends. The covered CDR3 bases are TGTGCCAGCAGCCAAGATCGACGGGGGGAAAAA. Its protein is CASSQDRRGEK. The whole CDR3 sequence reads CASSQDRRGEKLFF.

Points on this clone: The missing CDR3 end, 3 residues past where the read stops, is filled in from the germline J gene. The gene calls are TRBV7-2 and TRBJ2-7; possibly TRBD1 for D (6 bases). Trimming shortened V by 4 bases and J by 5 bases, and 18 bases separated the two germline ends. Per the germline V gene, CDR1 is SGHTA and CDR2 is FQGNSA. The CDR3 is 15 residues long. The sequenced CDR3 bases are TGTGCCAGCAGCTATAGCCCAGAGGGGGTCGACGAG. It codes for CASSYSPEGVDE. The full CDR3 protein reads CASSYSPEGVDEQYF.

Turning to this clone: The read terminates 3 residues ahead of where the CDR3 ends, so the germline J gene completes it. The V call is TRBV11-2, the J call TRBJ1-1; 8 bases line up with TRBD1. The trim removed 5 bases at V and 7 bases at J, leaving 3 bases unmatched. From germline, CDR1 is SGHAT and CDR2 FQNNGV. This CDR3 has 12 residues. The CDR3 reads CASSQGANEAFF. CDR3 bases read: TGTGCCAGCAGCCAGGGGGCCAATGAA.

Details on this clone: Sequencing ends 3 residues short of the CDR3 end; the germline J gene provides the rest. The rearrangement joins TRBV10-2 to TRBJ2-1, with 7 positions matching TRBD1. Losses at the gene ends were 7 bases for V and 4 bases for J; bases not matched to a gene: 7. The germline gives CDR1 WSHSY, CDR2 SAAADI. The CDR3 length is 14 residues. This chain's CDR3 is CASKGDSDYNEQFF. The CDR3 DNA, read in part, is TGCGCCAGCAAGGGGGACAGCGATTACAATGAG.

Notes on this clone: With the read ending 3 residues before the CDR3 end, the germline J gene is used to fill in that end. The V call is TRBV2, the J call TRBJ2-3; unclear D gene. CDR3 length equals 14 residues. Germline loops: CDR1 SNHLY, CDR2 FYNNEI. V lost 8 bases to trimming and J lost 0 bases, with 12 bases between them. The CDR3 loop is CASGRLGSTDTQYF. CDR3 DNA, as far as it was read: TGTGCCAGCGGCAGGCTTGGAAGCACAGATACG.

As for this clone: Read coverage stops 3 residues before the CDR3 terminus; the germline J gene supplies the remainder. The chain carries TRBV13 and TRBJ2-5; 7 bases line up with TRBD2. Per germline, CDR1 PRHDT and CDR2 FYEKMQ (reference sequence). J lost 2 bases, V lost 0 bases, and 6 bases had no gene match. The CDR3 runs to 16 residues. The CDR3 loop reads CASSLGQGGLQETQYF. The sequenced CDR3 bases are TGTGCCAGCAGCTTAGGCCAGGGAGGGTTACAAGAGACC.

Comment on this clone: The read stops 3 residues short of the end of the CDR3; the missing end is completed from the germline J gene. V and J are TRBV19 and TRBJ2-3; 7 positions match TRBD2. This CDR3 spans 15 amino acids. Losses at the gene ends were 3 bases for V and 2 bases for J; bases not matched to a gene: 5. Germline V gives CDR1 LNHDA, CDR2 SQIVND (reference sequence). The CDR3 loop reads CASSMASGDTDTQYF. Incomplete CDR3 DNA: TGTGCCAGTAGTATGGCGAGCGGGGACACAGATACG.

The CDR3 bases that were read are TGTGCCAGCAGTGGGCAGGGAGGTCAGCCC. Its translation is CASSGQGGQP. The entire CDR3 reads CASSGQGGQPQHF. This chain links TRBV2 with TRBJ1-5, with D perhaps matching TRBD1 (5 bases). The CDR3 end is not reached by the read, which stops 3 residues before it; the germline J gene fills it in. CDR1 SNHLY and CDR2 FYNNEI come from the germline V gene. V lost 4 bases and J lost 6, with 10 bases in between. The CDR3 has 13 residues. Looking up the rest from reference TRBV2 and TRBJ1-5 gives the full variable domain: EPEVTQTPSHQVTQMGQEVILRCVPISNHLYFYWYRQILGQKVEFLVSFYNNEISEKSEIFDDQFSVERPDGSNFTLKIRSTKLEDSAMYFCASSGQGGQPQHFGDGTRLSIL.

Points on this clone: The read ends 3 residues shy of where the CDR3 ends; the end is completed using the germline J gene. The chain couples TRBV6-1 to TRBJ1-5; no definite D call. Trimming pared 0 bases from V and 5 bases from J, leaving 17 bases between. The CDR3 loop spans 17 amino acids. Germline V lookup: CDR1 MNHNS, CDR2 SASEGT. This chain's CDR3 is CASSEAQAPGFDQPQHF. The covered CDR3 bases are TGTGCCAGCAGTGAAGCCCAAGCCCCCGGTTTCGATCAGCCC.

Details on this clone: From the germline J gene comes the end of the CDR3, since the read stops 3 residues before it. The chain uses TRBV2 and TRBJ1-1; tentative D call: TRBD1 (6 bases). This CDR3 is 11 amino acids long. The germline V gene encodes CDR1 SNHLY and CDR2 FYNNEI. The sequenced part of the CDR3 DNA is TGTGCCAGCAGCGGACAGAGAGAA. Residues: CASSGQRE. The full-length CDR3 reads as CASSGQREAFF.

In regard to this clone: The observed sequence ends 3 residues before the CDR3 terminus, with the missing tail filled in from the germline J gene. V is TRBV7-6 and J is TRBJ2-3; TRBD2 matches 9 bases. Germline V gives CDR1 SGHVS, CDR2 FNYEAQ. CDR3 size: 17 residues. V shed 5 bases, J shed 2 bases, and the junction held 11 bases outside the gene matches. CDR3 in amino acids: CASSPMAGGRYTDTQYF. The CDR3 DNA, read in part, is TGTGCCAGCAGCCCCATGGCGGGGGGGCGCTACACAGATACG.